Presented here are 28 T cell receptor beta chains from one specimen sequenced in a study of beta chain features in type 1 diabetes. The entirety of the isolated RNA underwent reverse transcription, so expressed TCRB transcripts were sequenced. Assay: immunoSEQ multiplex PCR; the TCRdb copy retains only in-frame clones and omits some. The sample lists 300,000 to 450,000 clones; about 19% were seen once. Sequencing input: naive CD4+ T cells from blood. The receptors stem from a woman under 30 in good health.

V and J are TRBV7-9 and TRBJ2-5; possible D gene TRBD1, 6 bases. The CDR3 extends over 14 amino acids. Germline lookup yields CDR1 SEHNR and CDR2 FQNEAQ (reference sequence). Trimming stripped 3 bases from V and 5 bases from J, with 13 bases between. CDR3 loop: CASSFLTGLETQYF. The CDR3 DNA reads TGTGCCAGCAGCTTTTTGACAGGCCTTGAGACCCAGTACTTC.

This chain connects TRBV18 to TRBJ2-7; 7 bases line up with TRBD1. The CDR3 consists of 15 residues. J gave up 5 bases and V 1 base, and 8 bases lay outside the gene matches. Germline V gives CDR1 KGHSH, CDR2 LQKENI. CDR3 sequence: CASSPQSDRIDEQYF. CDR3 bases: TGTGCCAGCTCACCACAGTCGGACAGGATCGACGAGCAGTACTTC.

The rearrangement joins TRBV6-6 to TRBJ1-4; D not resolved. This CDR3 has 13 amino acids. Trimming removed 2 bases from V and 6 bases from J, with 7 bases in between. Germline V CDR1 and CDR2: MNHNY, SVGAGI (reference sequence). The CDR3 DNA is TGTGCCAGCAGTTACCGAGGAGATGAAAAACTGTTTTTT. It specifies CASSYRGDEKLFF.

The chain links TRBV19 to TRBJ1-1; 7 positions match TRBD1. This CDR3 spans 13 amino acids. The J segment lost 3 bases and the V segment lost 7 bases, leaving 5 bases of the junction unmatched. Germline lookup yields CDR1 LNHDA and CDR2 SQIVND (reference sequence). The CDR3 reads CASKDRRDTEAFF. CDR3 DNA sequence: TGTGCCAGTAAGGACAGGAGGGACACTGAAGCTTTCTTT.

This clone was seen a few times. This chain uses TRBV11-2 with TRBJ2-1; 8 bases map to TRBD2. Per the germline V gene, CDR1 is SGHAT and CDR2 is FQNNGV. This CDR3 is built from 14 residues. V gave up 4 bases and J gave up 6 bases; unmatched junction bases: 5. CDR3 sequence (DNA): TGTGCCAGCAGCTACATAGCGGGGTCCAATGAGCAGTTCTTC. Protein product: CASSYIAGSNEQFF.

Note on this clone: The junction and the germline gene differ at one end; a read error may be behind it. The CDR3 bases are TGTGCTAGCAGCTTTAGACAGGGCATTTGGGAGACCCAGTACTTC. Residues: CASSFRQGIWETQYF. V is TRBV7-7 and J is TRBJ2-5; TRBD1 agrees at 7 bases. Germline loops: CDR1 SSHAT, CDR2 FNYEAQ (reference sequence). The CDR3 extends over 15 amino acids.

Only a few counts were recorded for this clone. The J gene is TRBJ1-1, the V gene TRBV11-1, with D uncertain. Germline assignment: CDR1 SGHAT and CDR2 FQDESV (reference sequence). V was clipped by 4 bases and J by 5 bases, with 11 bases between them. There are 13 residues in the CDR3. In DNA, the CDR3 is TGTGCCAGCAGCTCAGGAGGGTGGACTGAAGCTTTCTTT. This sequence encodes CASSSGGWTEAFF.

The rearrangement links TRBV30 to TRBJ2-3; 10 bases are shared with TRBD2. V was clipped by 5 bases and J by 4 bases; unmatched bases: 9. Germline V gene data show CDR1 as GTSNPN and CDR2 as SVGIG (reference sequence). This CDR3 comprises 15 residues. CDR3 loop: CAWERAGGFPDTQYF. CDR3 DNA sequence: TGTGCCTGGGAACGAGCGGGGGGGTTCCCAGATACGCAGTATTTT.

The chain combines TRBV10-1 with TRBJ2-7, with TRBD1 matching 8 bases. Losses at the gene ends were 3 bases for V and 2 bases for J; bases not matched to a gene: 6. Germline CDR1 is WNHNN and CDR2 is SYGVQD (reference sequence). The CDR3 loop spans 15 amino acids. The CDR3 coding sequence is TGCGCCAGCAGTGACGGGACAGGTGGCCCCTACGAGCAGTACTTC. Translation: CASSDGTGGPYEQYF.

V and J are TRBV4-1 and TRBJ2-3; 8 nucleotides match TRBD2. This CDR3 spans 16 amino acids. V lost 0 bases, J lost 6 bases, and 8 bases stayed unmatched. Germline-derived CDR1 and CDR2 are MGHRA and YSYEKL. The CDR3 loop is CASSQDFGGGRDTQYF. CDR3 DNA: TGCGCCAGCAGCCAAGATTTCGGCGGGGGGAGGGATACGCAGTATTTT.

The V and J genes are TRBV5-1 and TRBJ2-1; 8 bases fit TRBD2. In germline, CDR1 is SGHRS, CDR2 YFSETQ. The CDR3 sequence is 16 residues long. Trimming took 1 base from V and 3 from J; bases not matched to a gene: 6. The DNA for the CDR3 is TGCGCCAGCAGCTTGACTGGAGCGGGAGACTACAATGAGCAGTTCTTC. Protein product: CASSLTGAGDYNEQFF. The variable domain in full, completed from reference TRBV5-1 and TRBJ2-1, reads KAGVTQTPRYLIKTRGQQVTLSCSPISGHRSVSWYQQTPGQGLQFLFEYFSETQRNKGNFPGRFSGRQFSNSRSEMNVSTLELGDSALYLCASSLTGAGDYNEQFFGPGTRLTVL.

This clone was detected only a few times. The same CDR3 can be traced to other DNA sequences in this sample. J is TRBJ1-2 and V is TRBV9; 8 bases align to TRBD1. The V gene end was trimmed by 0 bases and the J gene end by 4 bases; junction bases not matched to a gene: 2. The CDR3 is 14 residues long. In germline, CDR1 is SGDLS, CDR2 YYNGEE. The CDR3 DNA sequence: TGTGCCAGCAGCGTAGAACAGGGGGGCTATGGCTACACCTTC. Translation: CASSVEQGGYGYTF.

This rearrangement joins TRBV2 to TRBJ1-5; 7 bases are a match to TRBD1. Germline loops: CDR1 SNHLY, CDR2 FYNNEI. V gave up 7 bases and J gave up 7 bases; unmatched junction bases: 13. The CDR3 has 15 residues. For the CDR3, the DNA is TGTGCCAGCACTGGTGAGGAGGCAGGGGGACAGCCCCAGCATTTT. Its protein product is CASTGEEAGGQPQHF.

CDR3 sequence reads: CAWGQTYGYTF. CDR3 DNA: TGTGCCTGGGGACAGACCTATGGCTACACCTTC. V gene TRBV30 combines with J gene TRBJ1-2, with a weak D call TRBD1 (6 bases). CDR1 and CDR2 from the germline V gene are GTSNPN and SVGIG (reference sequence). This CDR3 is 11 amino acids long. V was pared by 5 bases and J by 4 bases, with 8 bases between. Full variable domain (rest looked up from reference TRBV30 and TRBJ1-2): SQTIHQWPATLVQPVGSPLSLECTVEGTSNPNLYWYRQAAGRGLQLLFYSVGIGQISSEVPQNLSASRPQDRQFILSSKKLLLSDSGFYLCAWGQTYGYTFGSGTRLTVV.

CDR3 protein: CASSQDSVAGVTDTQYF. In DNA form, the CDR3 reads TGCGCCAGCAGCCAAGATTCCGTAGCGGGGGTTACAGATACGCAGTATTTT. This chain connects TRBV4-3 to TRBJ2-3; 9 bases match TRBD2. V was clipped by 0 bases and J by 3 bases; unmatched bases: 7. The germline V gene has CDR1 LGHNA and CDR2 YSLEER. The CDR3 is 17 residues long.

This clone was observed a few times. Here the CDR3 reads CASSGGTHSYNEQFF. As DNA, the CDR3 is TGCGCCAGCAGCGGAGGGACCCACTCCTACAATGAGCAGTTCTTC. The rearrangement links TRBV5-1 to TRBJ2-1; D is possibly TRBD2 (6 bases). Trimming left V 4 bases short and J 0 bases short, with 11 bases between. The CDR3 has 15 residues. In germline, CDR1 is SGHRS, CDR2 YFSETQ.

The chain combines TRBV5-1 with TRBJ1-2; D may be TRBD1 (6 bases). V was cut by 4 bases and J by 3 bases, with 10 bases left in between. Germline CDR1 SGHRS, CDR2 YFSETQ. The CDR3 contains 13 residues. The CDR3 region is CASSQGRDYGYTF. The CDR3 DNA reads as TGCGCCAGCAGCCAGGGGAGAGACTATGGCTACACCTTC.

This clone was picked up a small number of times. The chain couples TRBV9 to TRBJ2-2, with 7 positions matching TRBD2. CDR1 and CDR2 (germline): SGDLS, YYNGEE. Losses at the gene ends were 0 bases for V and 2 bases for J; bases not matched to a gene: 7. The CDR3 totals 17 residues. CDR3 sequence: CASSVAAGASNTGELFF. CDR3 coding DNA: TGTGCCAGCAGCGTAGCGGCGGGAGCCTCTAACACCGGGGAGCTGTTTTTT.

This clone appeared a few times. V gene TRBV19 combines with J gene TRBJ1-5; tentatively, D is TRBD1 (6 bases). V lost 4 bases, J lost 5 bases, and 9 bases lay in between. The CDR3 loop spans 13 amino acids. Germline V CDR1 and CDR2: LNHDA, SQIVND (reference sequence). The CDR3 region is CASSRTDDQPQHF. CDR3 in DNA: TGTGCCAGTAGTAGGACAGATGATCAGCCCCAGCATTTT.

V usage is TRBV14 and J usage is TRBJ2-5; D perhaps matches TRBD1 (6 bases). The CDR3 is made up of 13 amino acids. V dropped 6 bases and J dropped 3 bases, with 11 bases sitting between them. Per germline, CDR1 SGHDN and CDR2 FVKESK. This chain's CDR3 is CASSQDRKETQYF. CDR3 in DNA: TGTGCCAGCAGTCAGGACAGAAAAGAGACCCAGTACTTC.

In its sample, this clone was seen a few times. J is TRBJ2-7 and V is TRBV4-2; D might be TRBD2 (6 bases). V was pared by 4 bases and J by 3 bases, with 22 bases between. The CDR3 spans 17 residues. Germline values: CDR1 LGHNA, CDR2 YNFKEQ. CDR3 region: CASSLNRGAGYVYEQYF. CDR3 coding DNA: TGTGCCAGCAGCCTAAACCGCGGGGCAGGGTATGTCTACGAGCAGTACTTC.

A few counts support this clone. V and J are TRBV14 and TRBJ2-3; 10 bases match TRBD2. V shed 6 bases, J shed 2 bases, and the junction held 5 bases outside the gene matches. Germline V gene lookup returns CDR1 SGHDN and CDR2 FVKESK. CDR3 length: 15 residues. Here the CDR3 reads CASRPAGGPTDTQYF. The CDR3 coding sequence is TGTGCCAGCAGACCAGCGGGAGGGCCCACAGATACGCAGTATTTT.

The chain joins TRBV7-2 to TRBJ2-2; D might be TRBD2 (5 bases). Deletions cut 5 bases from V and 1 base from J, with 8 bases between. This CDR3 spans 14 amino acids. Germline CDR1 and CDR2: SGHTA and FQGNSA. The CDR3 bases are TGTGCCAGCAGCCCCCGGGAGAACACCGGGGAGCTGTTTTTT. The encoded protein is CASSPRENTGELFF.

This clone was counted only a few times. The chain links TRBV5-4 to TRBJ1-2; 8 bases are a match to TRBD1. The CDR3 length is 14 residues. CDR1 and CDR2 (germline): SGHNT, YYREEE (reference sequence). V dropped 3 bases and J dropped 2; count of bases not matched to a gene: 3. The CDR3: CASSWGQENYGYTF. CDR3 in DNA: TGTGCCAGCAGCTGGGGACAGGAAAACTATGGCTACACCTTC.

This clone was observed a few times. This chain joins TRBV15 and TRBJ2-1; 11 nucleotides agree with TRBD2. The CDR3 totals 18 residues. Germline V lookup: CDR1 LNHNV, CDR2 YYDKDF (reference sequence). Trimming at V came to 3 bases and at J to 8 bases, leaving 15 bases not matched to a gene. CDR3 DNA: TGTGCCACCAGCAGTGAATTAACCGGGACTAGCGGACGTCATGAGCAGTTCTTC. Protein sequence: CATSSELTGTSGRHEQFF.

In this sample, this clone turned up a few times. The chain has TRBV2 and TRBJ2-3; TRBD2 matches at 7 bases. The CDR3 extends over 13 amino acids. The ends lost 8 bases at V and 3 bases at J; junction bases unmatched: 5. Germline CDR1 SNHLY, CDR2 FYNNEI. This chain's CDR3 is CASRGRETDTQYF. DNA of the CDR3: TGTGCCAGCCGGGGGAGGGAAACAGATACGCAGTATTTT.

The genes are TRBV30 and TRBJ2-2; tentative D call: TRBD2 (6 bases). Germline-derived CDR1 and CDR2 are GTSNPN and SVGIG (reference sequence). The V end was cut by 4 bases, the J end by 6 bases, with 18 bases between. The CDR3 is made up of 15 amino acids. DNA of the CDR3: TGTGCCTGGATTAGGCGGGGCCCCGGGGCCGGGGAGCTGTTTTTT. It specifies CAWIRRGPGAGELFF.

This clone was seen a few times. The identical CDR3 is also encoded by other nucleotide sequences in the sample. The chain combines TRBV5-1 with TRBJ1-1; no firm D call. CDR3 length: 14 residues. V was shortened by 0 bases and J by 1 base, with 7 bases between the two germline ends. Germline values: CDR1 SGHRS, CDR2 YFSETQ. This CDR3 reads CASSLGQRNTEAFF. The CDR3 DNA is TGCGCCAGCAGCTTGGGACAACGGAACACTGAAGCTTTCTTT.